What follows are 31 T cell receptor beta chains derived from one specimen sequenced in a study of blood T cell repertoires in COVID-19. Generated by immunoSEQ multiplex PCR, the TCRdb table keeps only in-frame clones and is missing some. The sample has some 180,000 clones, around 84% seen once. The sample consisted of peripheral blood. The receptor set was obtained from an elderly woman with COVID-19, enrolled during active disease.

The V and J genes are TRBV11-2 and TRBJ1-3; D is possibly TRBD1 (6 bases). CDR1 is SGHAT, CDR2 FQNNGV, per germline. V gave up 7 bases and J gave up 0 bases, with 22 bases separating them. The CDR3 contains 18 residues. CDR3 sequence (DNA): TGTGCCAGCACCCCCGTGACAGGCGGCTATCGCTCTGGAAACACCATATATTTT. Translated: CASTPVTGGYRSGNTIYF.

The chain recombines TRBV20-1 with TRBJ2-1; 10 bases map to TRBD2. Germline-derived CDR1 and CDR2 are DFQATT and SNEGSKA (reference sequence). The CDR3 extends over 15 amino acids. V was clipped by 3 bases and J by 4 bases; unmatched bases: 6. DNA of the CDR3: TGCAGTGCTAGTACCGCGACTAGCGGGTACAATGAGCAGTTCTTC. It is translated as CSASTATSGYNEQFF.

The sample holds one count of this clone. The V call is TRBV4-3, the J call TRBJ2-3; 10 bases align to TRBD2. Trimming removed 0 bases from V and 2 bases from J; junction bases left unmatched: 11. Germline V lookup: CDR1 LGHNA, CDR2 YSLEER. The CDR3 sequence is 19 residues long. The CDR3 spells CASSQDPLAGDLNTDTQYF. As DNA, the CDR3 is TGCGCCAGCAGCCAAGATCCCCTAGCGGGAGACCTAAACACAGATACGCAGTATTTT.

About this clone: Other DNA sequences in this specimen translate into the identical CDR3. The chain has TRBV5-1 and TRBJ2-7; TRBD1 matches at 8 bases. V gave up 0 bases and J gave up 7 bases; unmatched junction bases: 6. The germline CDR1 and CDR2 sequences are SGHRS and YFSETQ. The CDR3 runs 14 residues. The CDR3 spells CASSLDGQGREQYF. Here the CDR3 DNA reads TGCGCCAGCAGCTTGGACGGACAGGGACGAGAGCAGTACTTC.

This chain links TRBV11-1 with TRBJ2-7; 9 bases align to TRBD1. The ends lost 0 bases at V and 4 bases at J; junction bases unmatched: 13. The CDR3 has 18 amino acids. CDR1 is SGHAT, CDR2 FQDESV, per germline (reference sequence). CDR3: CASSLAAPRGQGLYEQYF. The CDR3 region has the DNA TGTGCCAGCAGCTTAGCTGCACCCCGGGGACAGGGTCTATACGAGCAGTACTTC.

This chain uses TRBV6-6 with TRBJ1-2, with 9 bases matching TRBD1. V gave up 6 bases and J gave up 0 bases; unmatched junction bases: 2. Germline assignment: CDR1 MNHNY and CDR2 SVGAGI (reference sequence). CDR3 length: 14 residues. Here the CDR3 DNA reads TGTGCCAGCAGGGGACAGGGAACTAACTATGGCTACACCTTC. It is translated as CASRGQGTNYGYTF.

The chain has TRBV9 and TRBJ2-7, with a tentative D call TRBD1 (6 bases). V gave up 4 bases and J gave up 2 bases, with 16 bases separating them. The CDR3 sequence is 15 residues long. CDR1 is SGDLS, CDR2 YYNGEE, per germline. CDR3 region: CASSPGVSPTYEQYF. For the CDR3, the DNA is TGTGCCAGCAGCCCAGGGGTAAGCCCCACCTACGAGCAGTACTTC.

The chain recombines TRBV5-1 with TRBJ2-1; 7 bases line up with TRBD2. The germline gives CDR1 SGHRS, CDR2 YFSETQ. The CDR3 runs to 15 residues. Germline trimming cut 4 bases from V and 6 bases from J; bases unmatched to any gene: 10. The CDR3 loop reads CASSPGTTIFNEQFF. The CDR3 DNA reads TGCGCCAGCAGCCCCGGGACTACTATTTTCAATGAGCAGTTCTTC.

This rearrangement joins TRBV28 to TRBJ1-4; TRBD1 aligns across 8 bases. CDR1 is MDHEN, CDR2 SYDVKM, per germline. The CDR3 length is 15 residues. V lost 3 bases, J lost 8 bases, and 8 bases stayed unmatched. As DNA, the CDR3 is TGTGCCAGCAGTTTCGGACAGGGACGGGTGGAAAAACTGTTTTTT. It translates to CASSFGQGRVEKLFF.

The rearrangement joins TRBV4-2 to TRBJ2-7; 9 bases fit TRBD2. The length of the CDR3 is 14 residues. The trim removed 6 bases at V and 6 bases at J, leaving 9 bases unmatched. Germline lookup yields CDR1 LGHNA and CDR2 YNFKEQ. CDR3 loop: CASSPGTSSFEQYF. In DNA form, the CDR3 reads TGTGCCAGCAGTCCCGGGACTAGCTCGTTCGAGCAGTACTTC.

V gene TRBV12-3 or TRBV12-4 combines with J gene TRBJ1-1; D is possibly TRBD1 (6 bases). The CDR3 length is 13 residues. Trimming took off 5 bases at V and 11 bases at J, with 18 bases between the two ends. The CDR3 nucleotides read TGTGCCAGCAGTCAAGTCTTGACAGGAAGGGCTTTCTTT. Its translation is CASSQVLTGRAFF.

This chain links TRBV19 with TRBJ1-4; D not certain. The V end lost 6 bases, the J end lost 8 bases, and 16 bases lay between the germline ends. The CDR3 consists of 14 residues. Germline lookup yields CDR1 LNHDA and CDR2 SQIVND (reference sequence). The CDR3 bases are TGTGCCAGTAGCTCCGTTGGAGGAGGAGAAAAACTGTTTTTT. It translates to CASSSVGGGEKLFF.

The chain has TRBV18 and TRBJ2-7; D is unclear. V was pared by 0 bases and J by 2 bases, with 2 bases between. CDR1 is KGHSH and CDR2 is LQKENI in the germline V gene. This CDR3 contains 12 residues. For the CDR3, the DNA is TGTGCCAGCTCACCACCCACCTACGAGCAGTACTTC. This gives the protein CASSPPTYEQYF.

This chain joins TRBV2 and TRBJ1-4; no firm D call. The germline gives CDR1 SNHLY, CDR2 FYNNEI. The CDR3 runs to 11 residues. The V end lost 4 bases, the J end lost 8 bases, and 5 bases lay between the germline ends. This CDR3 reads CASSVREKLFF. Written as DNA, the CDR3 is TGTGCCAGCAGTGTTCGGGAAAAACTGTTTTTT.

The chain carries TRBV25-1 and TRBJ2-5, with D uncertain. V was trimmed by 5 bases and J by 4 bases, leaving 11 bases between them. Germline V gene lookup returns CDR1 MGHDK and CDR2 SYGVNS. The CDR3 loop spans 13 amino acids. CDR3 DNA sequence: TGTGCCAGCAGTAGGTCCCCGGGAGAGACCCAGTACTTC. Translating gives CASSRSPGETQYF.

The chain employs TRBV7-2 and TRBJ1-2; 8 positions match TRBD1. This CDR3 has 16 residues. The germline V gene encodes CDR1 SGHTA and CDR2 FQGNSA. V was pared by 4 bases and J by 4 bases, with 11 bases of the junction left unmatched. The CDR3 loop reads CASSSNSGTGPYGYTF. The CDR3 DNA sequence: TGTGCCAGCAGCTCTAACTCCGGGACAGGACCCTATGGCTACACCTTC.

Comments on this clone: One end of the junction does not line up with germline, which may come from a read error. The chain carries TRBV5-1 and TRBJ2-3, with 7 bases matching TRBD1. The CDR3 runs to 15 residues. Germline CDR1 is SGHRS and CDR2 is YFSETQ. This chain's CDR3 is CANSSPGTGTDTQYF. CDR3 in DNA: TGCGCCAACAGCTCCCCCGGGACAGGCACAGATACGCAGTATTTT.

The CDR3 coding sequence is TGTGCCAGTAGACAGACAGGGGTGAATCAGCCCCAGCATTTT. Its translation is CASRQTGVNQPQHF. The J gene is TRBJ1-5, the V gene TRBV19; 8 bases line up with TRBD1. Trimming cost V 6 bases and J 4 bases; bases outside gene matches: 5. Per the germline V gene, CDR1 is LNHDA and CDR2 is SQIVND (reference sequence). The CDR3 covers 14 residues.

This clone was found a few times. The chain is built from TRBV27 and TRBJ1-3, with a tentative D call TRBD1 (6 bases). Trimming took off 2 bases at V and 0 bases at J, with 14 bases between the two ends. The CDR3 totals 17 residues. Germline V gives CDR1 MNHEY, CDR2 SMNVEV (reference sequence). The CDR3 DNA reads as TGTGCCAGCAGTTTAAAGGGCAGGGGAGACTCTGGAAACACCATATATTTT. Encoded protein: CASSLKGRGDSGNTIYF.

The V call is TRBV28, the J call TRBJ2-5, with 7 positions matching TRBD2. This CDR3 is 15 amino acids long. V lost 5 bases to trimming and J lost 3 bases; unmatched junction nucleotides: 9. Germline V CDR1 and CDR2: MDHEN, SYDVKM. This CDR3 reads CASSTRDYRKETQYF. The CDR3 nucleotides read TGTGCCAGCAGTACCCGGGACTACCGAAAAGAGACCCAGTACTTC.

The chain carries TRBV7-2 and TRBJ2-3; TRBD2 matches 7 bases. The CDR3 is 13 residues long. The germline gives CDR1 SGHTA, CDR2 FQGNSA. Losses at the gene ends were 10 bases for V and 11 bases for J; bases not matched to a gene: 15. This chain's CDR3 is CATLPGGGSQQYF. The CDR3 DNA reads as TGTGCCACTCTGCCGGGGGGAGGGTCCCAGCAGTATTTT.

The rearrangement links TRBV7-3 to TRBJ1-1, with D possibly being TRBD1 (5 bases). V was clipped by 5 bases and J by 4 bases, with 20 bases between them. This CDR3 contains 16 residues. The germline CDR1 and CDR2 sequences are SGHTA and FQGTGA. CDR3 coding DNA: TGTGCCAGCAGCATTACCCCGGGTCAGGGCCCCACTGAAGCTTTCTTT. This codes for CASSITPGQGPTEAFF.

The chain has TRBV7-2 and TRBJ2-1; D is perhaps TRBD1 (7 bases). The germline V and J ends were trimmed by 3 bases and 7 bases, with 13 bases remaining between them. CDR3 length: 14 amino acids. The germline CDR1 and CDR2 sequences are SGHTA and FQGNSA. The CDR3 nucleotides read TGTGCCAGCAGCTTCGGACAGGCGGGGAATGAGCAGTTCTTC. Its translation: CASSFGQAGNEQFF.

The table lists this clone with a few counts. The V gene is TRBV3-1 (or the pseudogene TRBV3-2), the J gene TRBJ2-1; D is perhaps TRBD2 (5 bases). The germline gives CDR1 LGHDT, CDR2 YNNKEL (reference sequence). V lost 1 base, J lost 7 bases, and 8 bases lay in between. The CDR3 is 13 amino acids. Here the CDR3 reads CASSQAGINEQFF. In nucleotides, the CDR3 is TGTGCCAGCAGCCAAGCCGGGATAAATGAGCAGTTCTTC.

J is TRBJ2-7 and V is TRBV29-1; D is perhaps TRBD2 (6 bases). The CDR3 is made up of 11 amino acids. V was trimmed by 4 bases and J by 5 bases, leaving 9 bases between them. Germline V CDR1 and CDR2: SQVTM, ANQGSEA. CDR3 sequence: CSVVEGNEQYF. The CDR3 coding sequence is TGCAGCGTTGTGGAGGGAAACGAGCAGTACTTC.

This chain connects TRBV28 to TRBJ2-6; tentatively, D is TRBD1 (5 bases). CDR3 size: 16 residues. The V gene's germline CDR1 is MDHEN and CDR2 SYDVKM. The ends were cut back, 1 base at V and 0 bases at J, with 7 bases in the middle. The CDR3 DNA is TGTGCCAGCAGTTTATCGGACATCTCTGGGGCCAACGTCCTGACTTTC. Translated, it gives CASSLSDISGANVLTF.

Concerning this clone: Other DNA sequences in the same sample also yield this CDR3. V usage is TRBV28 and J usage is TRBJ1-2; 9 bases agree with TRBD1. Germline assignment: CDR1 MDHEN and CDR2 SYDVKM. The CDR3 loop spans 14 amino acids. V gave up 4 bases and J gave up 2 bases; unmatched junction bases: 2. The CDR3 DNA reads TGTGCCAGCAGTTCGACAGGGGGAAACTATGGCTACACCTTC. Amino acids: CASSSTGGNYGYTF.

The V and J genes are TRBV7-2 and TRBJ2-3; no firm D call. V was pared by 5 bases and J by 1 base, with 13 bases between. Looked up from germline, CDR1 is SGHTA and CDR2 is FQGNSA. This CDR3 has 15 amino acids. This CDR3 is CASSTSASRTDTQYF. The CDR3 region has the DNA TGTGCCAGCAGCACCTCTGCTAGTCGCACAGATACGCAGTATTTT.

The V and J genes are TRBV6-6 and TRBJ1-2, with unresolved D. Between the trimmed V and J ends, which lost 5 bases and 8 bases, there was a span of 15 bases. The length of the CDR3 is 13 residues. The germline V gene encodes CDR1 MNHNY and CDR2 SVGAGI (reference sequence). As DNA, the CDR3 is TGTGCCAGCAGTGCTGCGGAGAGTGGGGGCTACACCTTC. Its translation is CASSAAESGGYTF.

The rearrangement joins TRBV28 to TRBJ2-7; unclear D gene. V was trimmed by 5 bases and J by 13 bases, leaving 18 bases between them. Looked up from germline, CDR1 is MDHEN and CDR2 is SYDVKM. This CDR3 has 12 residues. The DNA of the CDR3 is TGTGCCAGCAGTCCCACCCTTGAGGCCGCCTACTTC. Translated, it gives CASSPTLEAAYF.

V gene TRBV7-2 combines with J gene TRBJ2-7; TRBD2 matches at 9 bases. The ends lost 6 bases at V and 4 bases at J; junction bases unmatched: 4. This CDR3 comprises 13 residues. Germline V gene data show CDR1 as SGHTA and CDR2 as FQGNSA. CDR3 nucleotides: TGTGCCAGCAGTCTCGGACTAGCGTACGAGCAGTACTTC. This sequence encodes CASSLGLAYEQYF.